Following are 23 T cell receptor beta chains from one sample sequenced in a study of shared clonotypes between healthy human individuals. Assay: immunoSEQ multiplex PCR; the TCRdb copy retains only in-frame clones and omits some. The sample consists of roughly 1.5 million clones, 95% to 99% of them appearing once. Sequenced material: naive CD4+ T cells sorted from blood. Subset here: CD45RA+ positively selected. The source is a man in his thirties or forties in good health.

As concerns this clone: Additional DNA sequences in this sample encode the identical CDR3. J is TRBJ2-7 and V is TRBV7-2, with 12 positions matching TRBD2. Germline V gene data show CDR1 as SGHTA and CDR2 as FQGNSA. The CDR3 spans 14 residues. The trim removed 5 bases at V and 4 bases at J, leaving 3 bases unmatched. CDR3 loop: CASSRLAGAYEQYF. The CDR3 coding sequence is TGTGCCAGCAGCCGACTAGCGGGAGCTTACGAGCAGTACTTC. Filled out from reference TRBV7-2 and TRBJ2-7, the complete variable domain reads GAGVSQSPSNKVTEKGKDVELRCDPISGHTALYWYRQSLGQGLEFLIYFQGNSAPDKSGLPSDRFSAERTGGSVSTLTIQRTQQEDSAVYLCASSRLAGAYEQYFGPGTRLTVT.

This clone was detected only once. The same CDR3 also results from other DNA sequences found in this sample. The rearrangement links TRBV10-3 to TRBJ2-2; 11 nucleotides agree with TRBD1. The CDR3 extends over 15 amino acids. The V segment lost 2 bases and the J segment 5 bases; nucleotides outside the gene matches: 1. CDR1 is ENHRY and CDR2 is SYGVKD in the germline V gene. The CDR3 DNA follows: TGTGCCATCAGTGAGGGACAGGGGGCGACCGGGGAGCTGTTTTTT. Protein product: CAISEGQGATGELFF.

The gene calls are TRBV5-1 and TRBJ2-5; D is possibly TRBD1 or TRBD2 (5 bases each). The CDR3 sequence is 13 residues long. The V and J ends lost 4 bases and 5 bases respectively, with 12 bases between them. In germline, CDR1 is SGHRS, CDR2 YFSETQ. The chain's CDR3 is CASSETKGETQYF. Here the CDR3 DNA reads TGCGCCAGCAGCGAGACTAAGGGGGAGACCCAGTACTTC.

V and J are TRBV15 and TRBJ1-2; D gene uncertain. The CDR3 totals 15 residues. Trimming left V 0 bases short and J 4 bases short, with 12 bases between. Germline V lookup: CDR1 LNHNV, CDR2 YYDKDF (reference sequence). The CDR3 DNA reads as TGTGCCACCAGCAGAGATTCGTCAGGTCCCTATGGCTACACCTTC. Its protein product is CATSRDSSGPYGYTF.

The V gene is TRBV14, the J gene TRBJ2-5; D unresolved. This CDR3 region has 15 residues. The V and J ends lost 6 bases and 1 base respectively, with 15 bases between them. Germline V CDR1 and CDR2: SGHDN, FVKESK. This CDR3 reads CASSPKVSFQETQYF. CDR3 DNA: TGTGCCAGCAGTCCCAAAGTCAGTTTCCAAGAGACCCAGTACTTC. Full variable domain (remainder filled in from reference TRBV14 and TRBJ2-5): EAGVTQFPSHSVIEKGQTVTLRCDPISGHDNLYWYRRVMGKEIKFLLHFVKESKQDESGMPNNRFLAERTGGTYSTLKVQPAELEDSGVYFCASSPKVSFQETQYFGPGTRLLVL.

The rearrangement uses TRBV28 and TRBJ1-2, with 7 bases identical to TRBD1. Germline V gives CDR1 MDHEN, CDR2 SYDVKM. This CDR3 contains 16 residues. J gave up 7 bases and V 6 bases, and 17 bases lay outside the gene matches. For the CDR3, the DNA is TGTGCCAGCAGCCTCTTTTTCGGACAGGCTGTGGGTGGCTACACCTTC. Translation: CASSLFFGQAVGGYTF.

The CDR3 here is CASSYAVQPSGELFF. CDR3 coding DNA: TGTGCCAGCAGTTACGCAGTACAGCCCAGCGGGGAGCTGTTTTTT. This chain connects TRBV6-5 to TRBJ2-2, with D unresolved. There are 15 residues in the CDR3. From germline, CDR1 is MNHEY and CDR2 SVGAGI. Trimming left V 2 bases short and J 7 bases short, with 14 bases between.

This clone was observed once. The V call is TRBV4-3, the J call TRBJ2-6; D is ambiguous. Looked up from germline, CDR1 is LGHNA and CDR2 is YSLEER. Trimming removed 1 base at V and 1 base at J, with 11 bases between. The CDR3 loop spans 17 amino acids. The CDR3 loop reads CASSQAPEESGANVLTF. In DNA form, the CDR3 reads TGCGCCAGCAGCCAAGCTCCCGAGGAATCTGGGGCCAACGTCCTGACTTTC.

This chain uses TRBV18 with TRBJ2-3; possibly TRBD1 for D (6 bases). V gave up 1 base and J gave up 6 bases, with 14 bases separating them. Germline-derived CDR1 and CDR2 are KGHSH and LQKENI. The CDR3 runs to 15 residues. Here the CDR3 reads CASSPLGAQADTQYF. The CDR3 DNA reads TGTGCCAGCTCACCACTGGGGGCGCAGGCGGATACGCAGTATTTT. Filled out from reference TRBV18 and TRBJ2-3, the complete variable domain reads NAGVMQNPRHLVRRRGQEARLRCSPMKGHSHVYWYRQLPEEGLKFMVYLQKENIIDESGMPKERFSAEFPKEGPSILRIQQVVRGDSAAYFCASSPLGAQADTQYFGPGTRLTVL.

The V call is TRBV7-2, the J call TRBJ1-4, with D perhaps matching TRBD1 (5 bases). The CDR3 loop spans 15 amino acids. Trimming shortened V by 5 bases and J by 7 bases, and 17 bases separated the two germline ends. The germline CDR1 and CDR2 sequences are SGHTA and FQGNSA. The CDR3 loop is CASSKGASPGEKLFF. The DNA for the CDR3 is TGTGCCAGCAGCAAAGGGGCTTCTCCGGGTGAAAAACTGTTTTTT. Together with reference TRBV7-2 and TRBJ1-4, the CDR3 gives the full variable domain: GAGVSQSPSNKVTEKGKDVELRCDPISGHTALYWYRQSLGQGLEFLIYFQGNSAPDKSGLPSDRFSAERTGGSVSTLTIQRTQQEDSAVYLCASSKGASPGEKLFFGSGTQLSVL.

Concerning this clone: This same CDR3 is encoded by further DNA sequences in the sample. V usage is TRBV18 and J usage is TRBJ2-3; 11 positions match TRBD1. The CDR3 totals 15 residues. Unmatched junction bases numbered 3, after V lost 3 bases and J lost 4 bases. In germline, CDR1 is KGHSH, CDR2 LQKENI. This chain's CDR3 is CASSPGTGGPDTQYF. CDR3 sequence (DNA): TGTGCCAGCTCACCCGGGACAGGGGGTCCAGATACGCAGTATTTT.

This chain connects TRBV27 to TRBJ2-7; the match to TRBD1 covers 8 bases. The CDR3 covers 15 residues. CDR1 and CDR2 (germline): MNHEY, SMNVEV (reference sequence). The trim removed 8 bases at V and 4 bases at J, leaving 13 bases unmatched. The CDR3 DNA sequence: TGTGCCAGCCTACCCGGACAGGGCCTTTTTTACGAGCAGTACTTC. This codes for CASLPGQGLFYEQYF.

V is TRBV11-2 and J is TRBJ2-1; 11 bases line up with TRBD1. Per the germline V gene, CDR1 is SGHAT and CDR2 is FQNNGV. The CDR3 runs to 17 residues. The V segment lost 1 base and the J segment 10 bases; nucleotides outside the gene matches: 12. DNA for the CDR3: TGTGCCAGCAGCTTAGGCCCGCCGGGACAGGGGGTTGGGGAGCAGTTCTTC. Protein sequence: CASSLGPPGQGVGEQFF.

The chain combines TRBV7-2 with TRBJ2-7; 15 nucleotides align to TRBD2. With V trimmed by 5 bases and J by 4 bases, 12 bases remained unmatched. There are 18 residues in the CDR3. CDR1 and CDR2 (germline): SGHTA, FQGNSA. The CDR3 loop reads CASSRRTSGRGPSYEQYF. CDR3 DNA sequence: TGTGCCAGCAGCAGGCGGACTAGCGGGAGGGGCCCTTCTTACGAGCAGTACTTC.

V usage is TRBV11-3 and J usage is TRBJ2-2; 7 bases match TRBD1. Germline V gene lookup returns CDR1 SGHNT and CDR2 YENEEA. V lost 5 bases, J lost 7 bases, and 10 bases stayed unmatched. CDR3 length: 15 amino acids. In DNA form, the CDR3 reads TGTGCCAGCAGCAAAGGGGACAGAGAGATCGGGGAGCTGTTTTTT. Protein sequence: CASSKGDREIGELFF.

Concerning this clone itself: Other DNA sequences within the sample encode an identical CDR3. CDR3 sequence reads: CASSSTSGRYNEQFF. DNA for the CDR3: TGTGCCAGCAGCTCAACTAGCGGGAGGTACAATGAGCAGTTCTTC. The chain employs TRBV11-2 and TRBJ2-1, with 12 bases identical to TRBD2. CDR1 is SGHAT and CDR2 is FQNNGV in the germline V gene. The CDR3 is 15 residues long. V lost 4 bases to trimming and J lost 4 bases; unmatched junction nucleotides: 2.

Regarding this clone: The identical CDR3 is also encoded by other nucleotide sequences in the sample. The rearrangement uses TRBV7-2 and TRBJ1-1; maybe TRBD1 (5 bases). This CDR3 is built from 13 residues. The V gene's germline CDR1 is SGHTA and CDR2 FQGNSA. The V end was cut by 5 bases, the J end by 1 base, with 8 bases between. The CDR3 protein is CASSLDRNTEAFF. The CDR3 nucleotides read TGTGCCAGCAGCCTAGACAGGAACACTGAAGCTTTCTTT.

Note on this clone: This same CDR3 is encoded by further DNA sequences in the sample. This chain joins TRBV14 and TRBJ2-1; no clear D gene. V gave up 3 bases and J gave up 4 bases, with 4 bases separating them. The CDR3 is made up of 12 amino acids. CDR1 is SGHDN, CDR2 FVKESK, per germline. This chain's CDR3 is CASSQEYNEQFF. Written as DNA, the CDR3 is TGTGCCAGCAGCCAGGAATACAATGAGCAGTTCTTC.

The chain links TRBV28 to TRBJ1-3; no clear D gene. CDR3 length: 15 residues. Trimming took off 7 bases at V and 2 bases at J, with 15 bases between the two ends. Germline assignment: CDR1 MDHEN and CDR2 SYDVKM. The CDR3 loop is CASTNYLAAGNTIYF. The CDR3 DNA reads as TGTGCCAGCACAAACTACCTCGCCGCTGGAAACACCATATATTTT.

The chain employs TRBV15 and TRBJ2-7; D is undetermined. Germline V gene lookup returns CDR1 LNHNV and CDR2 YYDKDF (reference sequence). V was clipped by 0 bases and J by 3 bases, with 12 bases between them. The CDR3 loop spans 15 amino acids. The CDR3 loop is CATSREQQPIYEQYF. The DNA for the CDR3 is TGTGCCACCAGCAGAGAACAGCAGCCAATCTACGAGCAGTACTTC.

The V and J genes are TRBV6-6 and TRBJ2-7, with D unclear. The CDR3 is made up of 15 amino acids. V dropped 6 bases and J dropped 6 bases, with 21 bases sitting between them. Germline CDR1 and CDR2: MNHNY and SVGAGI (reference sequence). The CDR3 nucleotides are TGTGCCAGCAGCTCCCCATTATATAATCGGGCCGAGCAGTACTTC. Translation: CASSSPLYNRAEQYF.

This sequence joins TRBV30 and TRBJ2-3; D gene uncertain. Germline CDR1 is GTSNPN and CDR2 is SVGIG (reference sequence). The CDR3 runs 12 residues. V was trimmed by 0 bases and J by 8 bases, leaving 9 bases between them. CDR3 nucleotide sequence: TGTGCCTGGAGTGTAAACGCACCTACGCAGTATTTT. Its protein product is CAWSVNAPTQYF.

The chain couples TRBV15 to TRBJ2-7; 9 bases map to TRBD2. This CDR3 has 17 amino acids. Germline lookup yields CDR1 LNHNV and CDR2 YYDKDF (reference sequence). Trimming at V came to 0 bases and at J to 12 bases, leaving 18 bases not matched to a gene. CDR3 sequence reads: CATSRDLGAGGTLERYF. The CDR3 DNA reads as TGTGCCACCAGCAGAGACCTCGGAGCGGGAGGAACCCTGGAGAGGTACTTC.